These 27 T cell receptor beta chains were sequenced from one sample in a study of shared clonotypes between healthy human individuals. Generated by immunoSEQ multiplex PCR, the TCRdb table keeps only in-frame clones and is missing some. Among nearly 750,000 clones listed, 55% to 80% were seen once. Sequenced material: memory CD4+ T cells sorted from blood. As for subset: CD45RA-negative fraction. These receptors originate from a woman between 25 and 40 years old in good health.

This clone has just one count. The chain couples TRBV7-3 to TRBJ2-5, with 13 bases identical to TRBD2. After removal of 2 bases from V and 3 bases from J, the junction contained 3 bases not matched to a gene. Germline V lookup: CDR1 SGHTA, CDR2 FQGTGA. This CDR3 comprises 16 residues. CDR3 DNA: TGTGCCAGCAGCTTAGATGGGACTAGCGGGAAAGAGACCCAGTACTTC. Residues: CASSLDGTSGKETQYF.

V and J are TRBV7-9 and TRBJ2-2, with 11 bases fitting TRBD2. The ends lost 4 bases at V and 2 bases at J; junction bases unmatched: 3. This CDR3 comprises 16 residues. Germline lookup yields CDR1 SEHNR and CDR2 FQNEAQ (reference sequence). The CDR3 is CASSSLAGDNTGELFF. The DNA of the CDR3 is TGTGCCAGCAGCTCACTAGCGGGAGATAACACCGGGGAGCTGTTTTTT.

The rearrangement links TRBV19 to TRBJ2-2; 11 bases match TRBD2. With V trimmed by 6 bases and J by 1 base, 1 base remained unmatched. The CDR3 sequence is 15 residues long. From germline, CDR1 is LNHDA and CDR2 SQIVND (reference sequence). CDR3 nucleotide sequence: TGTGCCAGTAGAACTAGCGGGAGGAACACCGGGGAGCTGTTTTTT. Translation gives CASRTSGRNTGELFF. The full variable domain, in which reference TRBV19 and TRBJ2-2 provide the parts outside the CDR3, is DGGITQSPKYLFRKEGQNVTLSCEQNLNHDAMYWYRQDPGQGLRLIYYSQIVNDFQKGDIAEGYSVSREKKESFPLTVTSAQKNPTAFYLCASRTSGRNTGELFFGEGSRLTVL.

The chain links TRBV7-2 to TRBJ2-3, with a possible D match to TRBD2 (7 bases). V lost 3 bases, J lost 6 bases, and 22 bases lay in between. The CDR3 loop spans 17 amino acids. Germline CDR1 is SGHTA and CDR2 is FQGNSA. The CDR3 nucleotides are TGTGCCAGCAGCTTCCGAATAGGGGGAGGGCCTAGTGATACGCAGTATTTT. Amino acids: CASSFRIGGGPSDTQYF.

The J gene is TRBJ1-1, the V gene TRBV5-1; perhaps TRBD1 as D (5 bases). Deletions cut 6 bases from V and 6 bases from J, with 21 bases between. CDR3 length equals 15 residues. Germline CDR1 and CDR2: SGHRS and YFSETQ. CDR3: CASMRGAPKEAEAFF. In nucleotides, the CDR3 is TGCGCCAGCATGAGGGGCGCCCCCAAGGAGGCTGAAGCTTTCTTT. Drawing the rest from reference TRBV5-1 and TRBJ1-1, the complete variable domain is KAGVTQTPRYLIKTRGQQVTLSCSPISGHRSVSWYQQTPGQGLQFLFEYFSETQRNKGNFPGRFSGRQFSNSRSEMNVSTLELGDSALYLCASMRGAPKEAEAFFGQGTRLTVV.

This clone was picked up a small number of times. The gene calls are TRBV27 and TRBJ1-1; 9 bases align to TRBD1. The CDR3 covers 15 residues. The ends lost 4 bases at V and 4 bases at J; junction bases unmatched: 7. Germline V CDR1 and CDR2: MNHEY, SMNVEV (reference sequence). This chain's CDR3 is CASSYLTGGGTEAFF. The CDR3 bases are TGTGCCAGCAGTTATTTGACAGGGGGAGGCACTGAAGCTTTCTTT.

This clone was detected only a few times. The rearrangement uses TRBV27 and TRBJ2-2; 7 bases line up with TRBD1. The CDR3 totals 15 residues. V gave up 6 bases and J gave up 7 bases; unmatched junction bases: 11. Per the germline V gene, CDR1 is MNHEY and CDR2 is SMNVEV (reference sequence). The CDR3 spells CASSPRQGGSGELFF. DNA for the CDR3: TGTGCCAGCAGCCCGCGACAGGGTGGCAGCGGGGAGCTGTTTTTT.

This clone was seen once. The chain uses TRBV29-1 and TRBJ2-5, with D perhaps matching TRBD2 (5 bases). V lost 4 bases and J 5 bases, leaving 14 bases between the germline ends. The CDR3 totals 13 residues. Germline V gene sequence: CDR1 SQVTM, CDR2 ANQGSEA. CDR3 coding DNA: TGCAGCGTTGGTCGGACTGCTCAGGAGACCCAGTACTTC. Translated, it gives CSVGRTAQETQYF. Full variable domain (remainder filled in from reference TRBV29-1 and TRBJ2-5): SAVISQKPSRDICQRGTSLTIQCQVDSQVTMMFWYRQQPGQSLTLIATANQGSEATYESGFVIDKFPISRPNLTFSTLTVSNMSPEDSSIYLCSVGRTAQETQYFGPGTRLLVL.

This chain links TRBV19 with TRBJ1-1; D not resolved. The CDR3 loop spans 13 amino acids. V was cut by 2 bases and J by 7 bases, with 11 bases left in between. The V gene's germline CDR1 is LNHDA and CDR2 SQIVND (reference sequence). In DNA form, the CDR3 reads TGTGCCAGTAGTATAAATAGGGCGGGTGAAGCTTTCTTT. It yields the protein CASSINRAGEAFF.

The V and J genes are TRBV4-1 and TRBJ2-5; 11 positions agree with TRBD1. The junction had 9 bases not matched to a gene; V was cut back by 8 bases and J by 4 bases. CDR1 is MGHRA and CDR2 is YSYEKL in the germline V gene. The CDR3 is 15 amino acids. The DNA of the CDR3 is TGCGCCAGCGGTGCGGTAGGGACAGGGGGAGAGACCCAGTACTTC. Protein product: CASGAVGTGGETQYF.

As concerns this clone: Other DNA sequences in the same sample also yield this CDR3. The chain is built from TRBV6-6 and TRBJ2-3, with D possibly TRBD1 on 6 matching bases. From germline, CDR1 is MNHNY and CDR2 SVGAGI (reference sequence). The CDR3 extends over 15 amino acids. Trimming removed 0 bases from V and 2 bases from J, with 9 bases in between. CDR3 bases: TGTGCCAGCAGTTACTCAGGGGGACCCACAGATACGCAGTATTTT. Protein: CASSYSGGPTDTQYF.

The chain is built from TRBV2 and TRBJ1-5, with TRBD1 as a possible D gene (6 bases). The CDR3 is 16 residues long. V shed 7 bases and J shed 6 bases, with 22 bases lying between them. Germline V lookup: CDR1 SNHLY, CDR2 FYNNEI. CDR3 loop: CASKGRSGGFGQPQHF. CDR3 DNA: TGTGCCAGCAAGGGCCGAAGCGGGGGCTTTGGTCAGCCCCAGCATTTT.

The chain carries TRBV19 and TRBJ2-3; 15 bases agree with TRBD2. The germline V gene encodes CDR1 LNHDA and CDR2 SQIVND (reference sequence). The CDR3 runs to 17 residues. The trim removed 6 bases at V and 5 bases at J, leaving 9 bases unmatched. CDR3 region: CASSRGTSGRIGDTQYF. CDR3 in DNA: TGTGCCAGTAGCCGCGGGACTAGCGGGAGGATAGGAGATACGCAGTATTTT.

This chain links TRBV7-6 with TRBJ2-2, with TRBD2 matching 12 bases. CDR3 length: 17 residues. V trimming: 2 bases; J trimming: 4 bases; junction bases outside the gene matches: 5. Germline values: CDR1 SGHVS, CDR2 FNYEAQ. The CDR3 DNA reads TGTGCCAGCAGCTTAAGACTAGCGGGAGATAGCACCGGGGAGCTGTTTTTT. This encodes CASSLRLAGDSTGELFF.

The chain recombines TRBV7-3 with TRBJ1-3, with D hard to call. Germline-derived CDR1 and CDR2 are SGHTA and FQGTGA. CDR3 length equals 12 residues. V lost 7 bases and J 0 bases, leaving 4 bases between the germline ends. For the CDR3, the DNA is TGTGCCAGCAACCCCTCTGGAAACACCATATATTTT. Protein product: CASNPSGNTIYF.

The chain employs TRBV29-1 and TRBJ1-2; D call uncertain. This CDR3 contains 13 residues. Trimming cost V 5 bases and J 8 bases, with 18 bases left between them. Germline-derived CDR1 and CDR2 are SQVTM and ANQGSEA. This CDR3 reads CSVSGRMAWGYTF. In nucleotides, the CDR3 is TGCAGCGTTAGCGGGCGGATGGCTTGGGGCTACACCTTC. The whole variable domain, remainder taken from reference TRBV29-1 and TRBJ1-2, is SAVISQKPSRDICQRGTSLTIQCQVDSQVTMMFWYRQQPGQSLTLIATANQGSEATYESGFVIDKFPISRPNLTFSTLTVSNMSPEDSSIYLCSVSGRMAWGYTFGSGTRLTVV.

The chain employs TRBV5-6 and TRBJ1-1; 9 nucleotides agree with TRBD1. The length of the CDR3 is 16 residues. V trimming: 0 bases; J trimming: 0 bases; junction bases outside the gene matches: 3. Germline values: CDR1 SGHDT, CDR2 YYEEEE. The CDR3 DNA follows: TGTGCCAGCAGCTTGGAAGGGGACAGGGTGAACACTGAAGCTTTCTTT. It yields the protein CASSLEGDRVNTEAFF.

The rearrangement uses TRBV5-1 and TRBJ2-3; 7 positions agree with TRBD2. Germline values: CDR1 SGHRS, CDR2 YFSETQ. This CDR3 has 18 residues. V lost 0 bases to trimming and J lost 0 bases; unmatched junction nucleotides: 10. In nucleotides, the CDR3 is TGCGCCAGCAGCTTGGTTGGGAGGGCTCGAACGAGCACAGATACGCAGTATTTT. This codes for CASSLVGRARTSTDTQYF. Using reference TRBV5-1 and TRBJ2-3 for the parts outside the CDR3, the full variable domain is KAGVTQTPRYLIKTRGQQVTLSCSPISGHRSVSWYQQTPGQGLQFLFEYFSETQRNKGNFPGRFSGRQFSNSRSEMNVSTLELGDSALYLCASSLVGRARTSTDTQYFGPGTRLTVL.

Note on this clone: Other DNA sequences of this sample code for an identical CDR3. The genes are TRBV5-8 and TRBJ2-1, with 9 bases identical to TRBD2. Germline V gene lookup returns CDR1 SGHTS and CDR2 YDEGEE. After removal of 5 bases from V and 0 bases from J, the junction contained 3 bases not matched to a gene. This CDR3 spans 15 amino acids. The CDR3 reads CASSLAGRSYNEQFF. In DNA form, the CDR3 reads TGTGCCAGCAGTCTAGCGGGACGCTCCTACAATGAGCAGTTCTTC. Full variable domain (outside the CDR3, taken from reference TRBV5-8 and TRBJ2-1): EAGVTQSPTHLIKTRGQQATLRCSPISGHTSVYWYQQALGLGLQFLLWYDEGEERNRGNFPPRFSGRQFPNYSSELNVNALELEDSALYLCASSLAGRSYNEQFFGPGTRLTVL.

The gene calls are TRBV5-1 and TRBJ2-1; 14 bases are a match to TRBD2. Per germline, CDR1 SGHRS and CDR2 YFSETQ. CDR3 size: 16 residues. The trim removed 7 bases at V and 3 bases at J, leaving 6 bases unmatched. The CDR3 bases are TGCGCCAGCGGACCGGGACTAGCGGGAGACTACAATGAGCAGTTCTTC. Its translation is CASGPGLAGDYNEQFF.

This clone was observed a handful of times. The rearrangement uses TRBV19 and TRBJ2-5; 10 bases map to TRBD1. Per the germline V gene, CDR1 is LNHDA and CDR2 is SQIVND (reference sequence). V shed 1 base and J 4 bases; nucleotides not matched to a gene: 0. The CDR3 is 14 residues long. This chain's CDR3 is CASSIGTGGETQYF. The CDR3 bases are TGTGCCAGTAGTATAGGGACAGGGGGAGAGACCCAGTACTTC.

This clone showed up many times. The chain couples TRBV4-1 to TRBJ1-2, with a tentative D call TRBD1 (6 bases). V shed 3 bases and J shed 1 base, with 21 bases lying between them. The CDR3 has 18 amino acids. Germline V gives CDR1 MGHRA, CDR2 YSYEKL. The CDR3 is CASSQDNPRQANNYGYTF. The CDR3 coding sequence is TGCGCCAGCAGCCAGGATAACCCAAGACAGGCAAATAACTATGGCTACACCTTC.

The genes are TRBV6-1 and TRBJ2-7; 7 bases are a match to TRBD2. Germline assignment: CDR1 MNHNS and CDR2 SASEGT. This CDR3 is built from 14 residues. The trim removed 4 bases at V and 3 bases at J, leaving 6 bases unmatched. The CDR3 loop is CASSGIGGGYEQYF. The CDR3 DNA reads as TGTGCCAGCAGTGGAATTGGGGGGGGCTACGAGCAGTACTTC.

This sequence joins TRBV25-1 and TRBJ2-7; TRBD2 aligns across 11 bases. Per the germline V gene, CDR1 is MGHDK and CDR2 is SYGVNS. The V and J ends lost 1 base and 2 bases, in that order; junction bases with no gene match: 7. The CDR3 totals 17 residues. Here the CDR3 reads CASSEFSTSGNPYEQYF. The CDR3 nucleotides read TGTGCCAGCAGTGAATTTTCGACTAGCGGGAACCCCTACGAGCAGTACTTC.

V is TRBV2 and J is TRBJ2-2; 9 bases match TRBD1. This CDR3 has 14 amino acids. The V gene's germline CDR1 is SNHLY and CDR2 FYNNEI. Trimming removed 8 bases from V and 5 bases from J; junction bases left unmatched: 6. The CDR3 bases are TGTGCCAGCTTCAGGGGACAGGGAACCGGGGAGCTGTTTTTT. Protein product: CASFRGQGTGELFF.

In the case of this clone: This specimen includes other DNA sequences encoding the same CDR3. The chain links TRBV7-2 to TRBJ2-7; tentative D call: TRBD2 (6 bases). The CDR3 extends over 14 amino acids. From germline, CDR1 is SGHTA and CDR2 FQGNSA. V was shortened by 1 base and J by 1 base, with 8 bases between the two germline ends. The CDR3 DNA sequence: TGTGCCAGCAGCTTAGGGGACTCTTCCTACGAGCAGTACTTC. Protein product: CASSLGDSSYEQYF. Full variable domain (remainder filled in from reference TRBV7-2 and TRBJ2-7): GAGVSQSPSNKVTEKGKDVELRCDPISGHTALYWYRQSLGQGLEFLIYFQGNSAPDKSGLPSDRFSAERTGGSVSTLTIQRTQQEDSAVYLCASSLGDSSYEQYFGPGTRLTVT.

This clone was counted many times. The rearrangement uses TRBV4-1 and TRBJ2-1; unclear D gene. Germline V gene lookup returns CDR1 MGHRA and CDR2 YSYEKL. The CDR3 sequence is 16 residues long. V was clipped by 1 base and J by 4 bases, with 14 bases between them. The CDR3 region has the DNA TGCGCCAGCAGCCAAGCACCGGGTCCCGATTACAATGAGCAGTTCTTC. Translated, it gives CASSQAPGPDYNEQFF.